The 4 T cell receptor beta chains reported below all come from one sample, sequenced in a study of T cell responses to AZD1222 COVID-19 vaccine. Sequencing was performed with immunoSEQ multiplex PCR; in TCRdb, only in-frame clones are kept and a portion is missing. The sample lists about 100,000 clones; over 90% were seen once. Sequencing used peripheral blood, obtained on day 0 of AZD1222 vaccination. These receptors were collected from an adult in good health.

V is TRBV7-9 and J is TRBJ1-1; D is unresolved. The CDR3 extends over 16 amino acids. Germline V CDR1 and CDR2: SEHNR, FQNEAQ (reference sequence). V dropped 2 bases and J dropped 1 base, with 14 bases sitting between them. The CDR3 loop is CASSLPVGVGNTEAFF. For the CDR3, the DNA is TGTGCCAGCAGCTTACCGGTCGGGGTAGGGAACACTGAAGCTTTCTTT.

The rearrangement uses TRBV28 and TRBJ1-5; no clear D gene. Germline V gene lookup returns CDR1 MDHEN and CDR2 SYDVKM. The CDR3 consists of 11 residues. V was clipped by 7 bases and J by 2 bases, with 3 bases between them. CDR3 residues: CASNGNQPQHF. The CDR3 bases are TGTGCCAGCAACGGCAATCAGCCCCAGCATTTT.

The chain recombines TRBV28 with TRBJ2-1; weak D call: TRBD2 (6 bases). Trimming stripped 4 bases from V and 8 bases from J, with 15 bases between. The CDR3 length is 14 residues. Per the germline V gene, CDR1 is MDHEN and CDR2 is SYDVKM. CDR3: CASSYPGGTYEQFF. The CDR3 nucleotides read TGTGCCAGCAGTTATCCTGGCGGGACCTATGAGCAGTTCTTC.

J is TRBJ1-2 and V is TRBV7-9, with D hard to call. The CDR3 spans 12 residues. Trimming took off 1 base at V and 8 bases at J, with 8 bases between the two ends. CDR1 and CDR2 from the germline V gene are SEHNR and FQNEAQ (reference sequence). The CDR3 DNA follows: TGTGCCAGCAGCTTAGTTCCGCAGGGCTACACCTTC. This sequence encodes CASSLVPQGYTF.